This passage covers 31 T cell receptor beta chains from one sample sequenced in a study of blood T cell repertoires in COVID-19. Assay used: immunoSEQ multiplex PCR; TCRdb lists only in-frame clones, some missing. Among 95,000 to 110,000 clones listed, roughly 80% were seen once. Sequencing was carried out using peripheral blood. These receptors were taken from a human donor in a cohort sampled during active COVID-19.

V is TRBV12-3 or TRBV12-4 and J is TRBJ2-7, with 9 bases matching TRBD1. The J segment lost 6 bases and the V segment lost 4 bases, leaving 4 bases of the junction unmatched. The CDR3 covers 13 residues. The chain's CDR3 is CASSYSQGAEQYF. Written as DNA, the CDR3 is TGTGCCAGCAGTTATTCACAGGGGGCCGAGCAGTACTTC.

V is TRBV19 and J is TRBJ1-5; D is unresolved. Germline CDR1 LNHDA, CDR2 SQIVND (reference sequence). CDR3 length: 13 amino acids. The V end lost 5 bases, the J end lost 6 bases, and 11 bases lay between the germline ends. Here the CDR3 DNA reads TGTGCCAGTAGTGATGAGGGATTTCAGCCCCAGCATTTT. As protein: CASSDEGFQPQHF.

The chain carries TRBV2 and TRBJ2-2; 11 nucleotides agree with TRBD1. Germline assignment: CDR1 SNHLY and CDR2 FYNNEI. The trim removed 9 bases at V and 1 base at J, leaving 4 bases unmatched. CDR3 length: 15 amino acids. CDR3 protein: CARDRGRRNTGELFF. CDR3 bases: TGTGCCAGGGACAGGGGGCGGAGGAACACCGGGGAGCTGTTTTTT.

V gene TRBV5-1 combines with J gene TRBJ2-5; D gene uncertain. CDR3 length equals 15 residues. Trimming removed 4 bases from V and 5 bases from J, with 18 bases in between. CDR1 and CDR2 (germline): SGHRS, YFSETQ. CDR3 amino acids: CASSLQSRTGETQYF. CDR3 nucleotide sequence: TGCGCCAGCAGCCTTCAGTCTCGAACCGGGGAGACCCAGTACTTC.

V gene TRBV6-1 combines with J gene TRBJ2-5; a possible D gene is TRBD1 (6 bases). V lost 3 bases to trimming and J lost 3 bases, with 11 bases between them. The germline V gene has CDR1 MNHNS and CDR2 SASEGT. The CDR3 length is 14 residues. The CDR3: CASSDGRGKETQYF. CDR3 nucleotide sequence: TGTGCCAGCAGTGACGGCAGGGGAAAAGAGACCCAGTACTTC.

The V call is TRBV6-6, the J call TRBJ1-2; D not resolved. Trimming cost V 6 bases and J 0 bases, with 11 bases left between them. This CDR3 contains 14 residues. Germline-derived CDR1 and CDR2 are MNHNY and SVGAGI (reference sequence). CDR3 in amino acids: CASSLAWTNYGYTF. The CDR3 DNA is TGTGCCAGCAGCCTAGCATGGACTAACTATGGCTACACCTTC.

The chain recombines TRBV2 with TRBJ1-5; no reliable D call. The CDR3 runs 15 residues. V lost 4 bases to trimming and J lost 2 bases, with 12 bases between them. The germline V gene has CDR1 SNHLY and CDR2 FYNNEI. The CDR3 DNA is TGTGCCAGCAGTGGATTGGAGAGGCGCAATCAGCCCCAGCATTTT. Residues: CASSGLERRNQPQHF.

The genes are TRBV30 and TRBJ1-1; perhaps TRBD1 as D (5 bases). Trimming took off 4 bases at V and 7 bases at J, with 16 bases between the two ends. CDR1 and CDR2 (germline): GTSNPN, SVGIG (reference sequence). The CDR3 length is 13 residues. CDR3 region: CAWTTPGRGEAFF. The CDR3 coding sequence is TGTGCCTGGACAACCCCAGGGCGGGGTGAAGCTTTCTTT.

The chain links TRBV2 to TRBJ1-2; D might be TRBD1 (6 bases). V was shortened by 8 bases and J by 2 bases, with 9 bases between the two germline ends. Germline CDR1 reads SNHLY; CDR2 reads FYNNEI. The CDR3 is 12 residues long. CDR3 sequence: CASQGLNYGYTF. The CDR3 nucleotides read TGTGCCAGCCAGGGGTTAAACTATGGCTACACCTTC.

The gene calls are TRBV2 and TRBJ1-2, with TRBD1 identical over 9 bases. The trim removed 1 base at V and 12 bases at J, leaving 6 bases unmatched. The germline V gene encodes CDR1 SNHLY and CDR2 FYNNEI. The CDR3 runs 13 residues. The CDR3 spells CASSEEGDRANTF. The DNA of the CDR3 is TGTGCCAGCAGTGAAGAGGGGGACAGGGCTAACACCTTC.

This rearrangement joins TRBV5-4 to TRBJ1-2; TRBD1 matches 8 bases. This CDR3 has 14 residues. Germline V lookup: CDR1 SGHNT, CDR2 YYREEE (reference sequence). The DNA of the CDR3 is TGTGCTACGCAACAGGGGGGATTCATAGGGGGCTACACCTTC. Translating gives CATQQGGFIGGYTF.

V gene TRBV10-3 combines with J gene TRBJ1-2; possible D gene TRBD1, 5 bases. CDR1 is ENHRY, CDR2 SYGVKD, per germline. There are 11 residues in the CDR3. Trimming took off 5 bases at V and 12 bases at J, with 13 bases between the two ends. This CDR3 is CAISPGTPDTF. The DNA for the CDR3 is TGTGCCATCAGTCCCGGGACTCCCGACACCTTC.

The chain carries TRBV29-1 and TRBJ1-2, with 7 bases identical to TRBD1. The CDR3 is 13 amino acids. Germline loops: CDR1 SQVTM, CDR2 ANQGSEA. V dropped 6 bases and J dropped 3; count of bases not matched to a gene: 7. The CDR3 nucleotides are TGCAGCGTGGATCCGGGACAGTACTATGGCTACACCTTC. This sequence encodes CSVDPGQYYGYTF.

V usage is TRBV25-1 and J usage is TRBJ1-2; D is ambiguous. CDR1 is MGHDK and CDR2 is SYGVNS in the germline V gene. The CDR3 extends over 12 amino acids. V lost 1 base, J lost 7 bases, and 7 bases lay in between. DNA for the CDR3: TGTGCCAGCAGTGAATTCTCTCTTGGCTACACCTTC. Residues: CASSEFSLGYTF.

The chain recombines TRBV7-2 with TRBJ2-5, with TRBD1 as a possible D gene (7 bases). V shed 4 bases and J shed 5 bases, with 14 bases lying between them. In germline, CDR1 is SGHTA, CDR2 FQGNSA. The CDR3 length is 14 residues. CDR3 residues: CASSYQGGRETQYF. CDR3 coding DNA: TGTGCCAGCAGCTACCAGGGGGGTCGCGAGACCCAGTACTTC.

The V and J genes are TRBV5-1 and TRBJ2-5; perhaps TRBD2 as D (6 bases). The germline V gene has CDR1 SGHRS and CDR2 YFSETQ. The CDR3 is 14 amino acids. The germline V and J ends were trimmed by 0 bases and 1 base, with 7 bases remaining between them. CDR3 protein: CASSLGGVQETQYF. For the CDR3, the DNA is TGCGCCAGCAGCTTGGGGGGGGTCCAAGAGACCCAGTACTTC.

This clone was detected once. This chain joins TRBV19 and TRBJ1-2; perhaps TRBD1 as D (5 bases). Trimming left V 2 bases short and J 2 bases short, with 9 bases between. Per germline, CDR1 LNHDA and CDR2 SQIVND (reference sequence). The CDR3 runs to 14 residues. The chain's CDR3 is CASSISGGNYGYTF. The CDR3 bases are TGTGCCAGTAGTATAAGTGGGGGGAACTATGGCTACACCTTC.

This chain uses TRBV18 with TRBJ2-7, with a tentative D call TRBD2 (5 bases). This CDR3 region has 13 residues. Trimming removed 2 bases at V and 1 base at J, with 6 bases between. Germline assignment: CDR1 KGHSH and CDR2 LQKENI. This chain's CDR3 is CASSPRESYEQYF. CDR3 DNA sequence: TGTGCCAGCTCACCAAGGGAGTCCTACGAGCAGTACTTC.

Points on this clone: The same CDR3 can be traced to other DNA sequences in this sample. The chain couples TRBV5-4 to TRBJ1-3; the match to TRBD1 covers 8 bases. V dropped 3 bases and J dropped 0; count of bases not matched to a gene: 2. CDR3 size: 15 residues. Germline V gene lookup returns CDR1 SGHNT and CDR2 YYREEE (reference sequence). CDR3 loop: CASSSTGGSGNTIYF. CDR3 coding DNA: TGTGCCAGCAGCTCCACAGGGGGCTCTGGAAACACCATATATTTT. Based on the CDR3 plus reference TRBV5-4 and TRBJ1-3, the full variable domain is ETGVTQSPTHLIKTRGQQVTLRCSSQSGHNTVSWYQQALGQGPQFIFQYYREEENGRGNFPPRFSGLQFPNYSSELNVNALELDDSALYLCASSSTGGSGNTIYFGEGSWLTVV.

The table lists this clone with a few counts. The chain combines TRBV21-1 with TRBJ2-2; TRBD2 reflects the table's D call only, with no check against the DNA. TRBV21-1 constitutes a pseudogene. CDR3 length equals 16 residues. The CDR3 sequence is CASSKVLSLRAGELFF. The CDR3 bases are TGTGCCAGCAGCAAAGTCTTAAGTCTACGGGCCGGGGAGCTGTTTTTT.

The chain combines TRBV19 with TRBJ1-1; no clear D gene. The CDR3 covers 15 residues. Germline V gene data show CDR1 as LNHDA and CDR2 as SQIVND (reference sequence). Trimming left V 2 bases short and J 7 bases short, with 17 bases between. In DNA, the CDR3 is TGTGCCAGTAGTATATGGGAAAGCGGAGTTAATGAAGCTTTCTTT. It codes for CASSIWESGVNEAFF.

Note on this clone: Other DNA sequences within the sample encode an identical CDR3. The J gene is TRBJ1-1, the V gene TRBV19; D might be TRBD1 (6 bases). This CDR3 contains 14 residues. V was shortened by 3 bases and J by 3 bases, with 11 bases between the two germline ends. From germline, CDR1 is LNHDA and CDR2 SQIVND (reference sequence). The CDR3 here is CASSIWGLDTEAFF. Written as DNA, the CDR3 is TGTGCCAGTAGTATTTGGGGGCTGGACACTGAAGCTTTCTTT.

The gene calls are TRBV5-1 and TRBJ1-1; D ambiguous. Per germline, CDR1 SGHRS and CDR2 YFSETQ. This CDR3 region has 14 residues. V was trimmed by 4 bases and J by 1 base, leaving 11 bases between them. The CDR3 reads CASSGGMGNTEAFF. The CDR3 DNA reads TGCGCCAGCAGCGGAGGAATGGGGAACACTGAAGCTTTCTTT.

The rearrangement uses TRBV7-3 and TRBJ2-7; possible D gene TRBD1, 5 bases. The V gene lost 2 bases and the J gene lost 5 bases, with 10 bases spanning the gap. Looked up from germline, CDR1 is SGHTA and CDR2 is FQGTGA. The CDR3 totals 13 residues. The CDR3 spells CASSLGSRDEQYF. The CDR3 region has the DNA TGTGCCAGCAGCTTAGGATCCAGGGACGAGCAGTACTTC.

This chain uses TRBV7-9 with TRBJ2-5, with D possibly being TRBD1 (7 bases). In germline, CDR1 is SEHNR, CDR2 FQNEAQ (reference sequence). With 5 bases removed from V and 5 bases from J, the gap between germline ends came to 21 bases. The CDR3 sequence is 16 residues long. Here the CDR3 DNA reads TGTGCCAGCAGCCGGGGTAGACAGGGTCGGGAGGAGACCCAGTACTTC. Protein sequence: CASSRGRQGREETQYF.

The rearrangement uses TRBV5-1 and TRBJ1-6; TRBD1 matches at 9 bases. Germline CDR1 SGHRS, CDR2 YFSETQ. This CDR3 comprises 17 residues. Germline trimming cut 4 bases from V and 7 bases from J; bases unmatched to any gene: 12. The CDR3 DNA is TGCGCCAGCAGCCCCAGTCCCGGGACAGGGATCAATTCACCCCTCCACTTT. Protein product: CASSPSPGTGINSPLHF.

In nucleotides, the CDR3 is TGCGCCAGCAGCTGGCTAAGCGACGATACGCAGTATTTT. As protein: CASSWLSDDTQYF. The V gene is TRBV5-1, the J gene TRBJ2-3; D not resolved. Germline values: CDR1 SGHRS, CDR2 YFSETQ. CDR3 length: 13 amino acids. Trimming removed 3 bases from V and 6 bases from J, with 11 bases in between.

This clone has just one count. The CDR3 bases are TGTGCCAGCAGCCCCCGACTCGCGGAGCGCAATGAGCAGTTCTTC. This translates into CASSPRLAERNEQFF. This chain links TRBV9 with TRBJ2-1; D unclear. V was shortened by 4 bases and J by 6 bases, with 17 bases between the two germline ends. Germline CDR1 and CDR2: SGDLS and YYNGEE. The CDR3 spans 15 residues.

The chain links TRBV3-1 (or the pseudogene TRBV3-2) to TRBJ1-5, with D possibly being TRBD1 (6 bases). Germline V gives CDR1 LGHDT, CDR2 YNNKEL (reference sequence). This CDR3 contains 14 residues. V dropped 5 bases and J dropped 9 bases, with 17 bases sitting between them. CDR3: CASSYTGSEGPQHF. CDR3 coding DNA: TGTGCCAGCAGCTACACAGGGTCTGAAGGGCCCCAGCATTTT.

This sequence joins TRBV20-1 and TRBJ2-7, with a weak D call TRBD2 (6 bases). CDR1 is DFQATT, CDR2 SNEGSKA, per germline (reference sequence). The V end was cut by 3 bases, the J end by 6 bases, with 9 bases between. This CDR3 spans 11 amino acids. CDR3 residues: CSARQGGEQYF. CDR3 bases: TGCAGTGCTAGGCAGGGAGGCGAGCAGTACTTC.

The rearrangement links TRBV20-1 to TRBJ2-1, with D perhaps matching TRBD2 (5 bases). CDR3 length: 10 amino acids. V lost 6 bases and J lost 10, with 10 bases in between. Per the germline V gene, CDR1 is DFQATT and CDR2 is SNEGSKA (reference sequence). For the CDR3, the DNA is TGCAGTGCGTCCCGCGGGGAGCAGTTCTTC. Residues: CSASRGEQFF.